Detailed here is one TCR beta chain. Those who participated ranged in age from 18 to 89 years and resided in about two dozen US areas. The data belong to a study of blood T cell repertoires in COVID-19. V was trimmed by 1 base and J by 7 bases, leaving 13 bases between them. The CDR3 length is 14 residues. CDR1 is LGHNA and CDR2 is YSLEER in the germline V gene. Assay: immunoSEQ multiplex PCR; the TCRdb copy retains only in-frame clones and omits some. The table has a few hundred thousand clones, just under 90% seen once. The chain has TRBV4-3 and TRBJ1-1, with D perhaps TRBD1 (6 bases). This TCR was recovered from a woman in her twenties or thirties who had recovered from COVID-19. Sequences were obtained from PBMCs or T cells enriched from blood (not recorded which). CDR3 sequence (DNA): TGCGCCAGCAGCCAAGGTGACAGGTCTCATGAAGCTTTCTTT. Residues: CASSQGDRSHEAFF.